The 26 T cell receptor beta chains below all came from one sample that was sequenced in a study of cytomegalovirus exposure and HLA in healthy donors. Profiling relied on immunoSEQ multiplex PCR, and the TCRdb table lists in-frame clones only, not all of them. Of 100,000 to 150,000 clones listed, roughly 89% were seen once; the top ten hold 1.5% to 2.5%. The sequenced sample consisted of PBMCs. The receptors derive from a woman aged 18-29 years in good health and CMV-seronegative.

V usage is TRBV18 and J usage is TRBJ2-3; 10 bases line up with TRBD1. This CDR3 spans 16 amino acids. Germline V gene sequence: CDR1 KGHSH, CDR2 LQKENI. V was pared by 4 bases and J by 3 bases, with 7 bases of the junction left unmatched. DNA for the CDR3: TGTGCCAGCTCACTAATGACAGGGGGCGGAACAGATACGCAGTATTTT. Encoded protein: CASSLMTGGGTDTQYF.

V usage is TRBV13 and J usage is TRBJ2-7; a possible D gene is TRBD2 (5 bases). CDR3 size: 11 residues. CDR1 and CDR2 (germline): PRHDT, FYEKMQ (reference sequence). Trimming removed 5 bases from V and 9 bases from J, with 11 bases in between. The CDR3 DNA sequence: TGTGCCAGCAGCCTCGGGATCCTGCAGTACTTC. This gives the protein CASSLGILQYF.

This clone was picked up a small number of times. CDR3 amino acids: CASSSGQVSYEQYF. The CDR3 DNA reads as TGCGCCAGCAGCTCAGGACAGGTGTCCTACGAGCAGTACTTC. The chain combines TRBV5-1 with TRBJ2-7, with 7 bases matching TRBD1. V shed 3 bases, J shed 1 base, and the junction held 4 bases outside the gene matches. CDR3 length equals 14 residues. Germline CDR1 is SGHRS and CDR2 is YFSETQ. The variable domain in full, completed from reference TRBV5-1 and TRBJ2-7, reads KAGVTQTPRYLIKTRGQQVTLSCSPISGHRSVSWYQQTPGQGLQFLFEYFSETQRNKGNFPGRFSGRQFSNSRSEMNVSTLELGDSALYLCASSSGQVSYEQYFGPGTRLTVT.

This clone was counted once. The chain has TRBV11-2 and TRBJ2-3; TRBD2 aligns across 7 bases. The V and J ends lost 4 bases and 2 bases, in that order; junction bases with no gene match: 9. The CDR3 is 16 amino acids. Germline lookup yields CDR1 SGHAT and CDR2 FQNNGV. This chain's CDR3 is CASSSRLARTTDTQYF. In DNA form, the CDR3 reads TGTGCCAGCAGCTCGAGACTAGCCCGCACCACAGATACGCAGTATTTT.

The chain combines TRBV27 with TRBJ2-2; TRBD2 aligns across 15 bases. The CDR3 sequence is 16 residues long. Germline V gene sequence: CDR1 MNHEY, CDR2 SMNVEV (reference sequence). J lost 6 bases, V lost 4 bases, and 3 bases had no gene match. CDR3 coding DNA: TGTGCCAGCAGTTCGGGACTAGCGGGAGGCGCCGGGGAGCTGTTTTTT. As protein: CASSSGLAGGAGELFF.

The chain links TRBV4-2 to TRBJ1-2; tentatively, D is TRBD1 (6 bases). Deletions cut 3 bases from V and 6 bases from J, with 14 bases between. The germline CDR1 and CDR2 sequences are LGHNA and YNFKEQ. The CDR3 is 14 amino acids. The CDR3 region has the DNA TGTGCCAGCAGCCATACCGGGACAACGAATGGCTACACCTTC. This codes for CASSHTGTTNGYTF.

V usage is TRBV28 and J usage is TRBJ1-2; 11 bases are shared with TRBD1. Germline CDR1 reads MDHEN; CDR2 reads SYDVKM. The CDR3 consists of 15 residues. V was clipped by 3 bases and J by 2 bases; unmatched bases: 2. The CDR3 sequence: CASSFWTGGNYGYTF. CDR3 sequence (DNA): TGTGCCAGCAGTTTCTGGACAGGGGGCAACTATGGCTACACCTTC.

The rearrangement joins TRBV5-4 to TRBJ2-7; 12 positions agree with TRBD2. J gave up 1 base and V 4 bases, and 3 bases lay outside the gene matches. Germline V CDR1 and CDR2: SGHNT, YYREEE (reference sequence). CDR3 size: 15 residues. The CDR3 region is CASSATSGSSYEQYF. CDR3 in DNA: TGTGCCAGCAGCGCGACTAGCGGGAGTTCCTACGAGCAGTACTTC.

J is TRBJ2-3 and V is TRBV5-4; maybe TRBD1 (5 bases). This CDR3 comprises 17 residues. Germline values: CDR1 SGHNT, CDR2 YYREEE (reference sequence). Trimming took 0 bases from V and 2 from J, leaving 16 bases between them. The CDR3, as DNA: TGTGCCAGCAGCTTGGAGAGTGGGGCGCTTGCCACAGATACGCAGTATTTT. Translation gives CASSLESGALATDTQYF.

The rearrangement joins TRBV6-5 to TRBJ2-7; D ambiguous. Germline loops: CDR1 MNHEY, CDR2 SVGAGI. V dropped 4 bases and J dropped 1 base, with 8 bases sitting between them. This CDR3 is 13 amino acids long. CDR3 coding DNA: TGTGCCAGCAGTTTGACTGTATCCTACGAGCAGTACTTC. Its translation is CASSLTVSYEQYF.

The chain joins TRBV4-1 to TRBJ2-7; 8 bases are a match to TRBD1. There are 13 residues in the CDR3. The germline gives CDR1 MGHRA, CDR2 YSYEKL. After removal of 1 base from V and 5 bases from J, the junction contained 1 base not matched to a gene. CDR3 region: CASSQGTGNEQYF. DNA for the CDR3: TGCGCCAGCAGCCAAGGGACAGGGAACGAGCAGTACTTC.

The rearrangement uses TRBV6-4 and TRBJ1-5; D gene unclear. Germline V gene sequence: CDR1 MRHNA, CDR2 SNTAGT. There are 13 residues in the CDR3. Trimming stripped 5 bases from V and 3 bases from J, with 8 bases between. CDR3 in DNA: TGTGCCAGCAGTCACCTAGCCAATCAGCCCCAGCATTTT. It codes for CASSHLANQPQHF.

The DNA for the CDR3 is TGTGCCAGCTCACCCCTCCAGGGACACGACACCGGGGAGCTGTTTTTT. This gives the protein CASSPLQGHDTGELFF. This chain connects TRBV18 to TRBJ2-2, with a possible D match to TRBD1 (6 bases). The germline V gene has CDR1 KGHSH and CDR2 LQKENI. V was cut by 3 bases and J by 3 bases, with 14 bases left in between. This CDR3 has 16 residues.

The DNA of the CDR3 is TGTGCCAGCAGTTTATTGGGGAGGCCGGGCGAGTACTTC. Translating gives CASSLLGRPGEYF. The genes are TRBV28 and TRBJ2-5; D possibly corresponds to TRBD2 (6 bases). This CDR3 has 13 residues. Germline V gene sequence: CDR1 MDHEN, CDR2 SYDVKM. V dropped 1 base and J dropped 12 bases, with 15 bases sitting between them.

The rearrangement uses TRBV10-1 and TRBJ2-7; 13 nucleotides line up with TRBD2. Germline V lookup: CDR1 WNHNN, CDR2 SYGVQD (reference sequence). The length of the CDR3 is 15 residues. J lost 8 bases, V lost 6 bases, and 10 bases had no gene match. The CDR3 here is CASSTGTSGKEKQYF. The CDR3 region has the DNA TGCGCCAGCAGCACCGGGACTAGCGGGAAAGAAAAGCAGTACTTC.

This clone was picked up one time. The rearrangement joins TRBV28 to TRBJ2-7; TRBD1 agrees at 7 bases. The V and J ends lost 5 bases and 3 bases, in that order; junction bases with no gene match: 16. CDR1 is MDHEN and CDR2 is SYDVKM in the germline V gene. The CDR3 sequence is 17 residues long. This chain's CDR3 is CASSPVLPSDRNYEQYF. The CDR3 DNA sequence: TGTGCCAGCAGTCCCGTCCTGCCCTCGGACAGGAACTACGAGCAGTACTTC.

The V call is TRBV5-1, the J call TRBJ2-2; 9 nucleotides match TRBD1. The CDR3 is made up of 14 amino acids. Germline CDR1 SGHRS, CDR2 YFSETQ. Trimming at V came to 4 bases and at J to 6 bases, leaving 4 bases not matched to a gene. CDR3 in amino acids: CASSETGGPGELFF. Written as DNA, the CDR3 is TGCGCCAGCAGCGAGACAGGGGGGCCCGGGGAGCTGTTTTTT. Based on the CDR3 plus reference TRBV5-1 and TRBJ2-2, the full variable domain is KAGVTQTPRYLIKTRGQQVTLSCSPISGHRSVSWYQQTPGQGLQFLFEYFSETQRNKGNFPGRFSGRQFSNSRSEMNVSTLELGDSALYLCASSETGGPGELFFGEGSRLTVL.

The V gene is TRBV27, the J gene TRBJ2-7, with D possibly being TRBD1 (6 bases). V was cut by 6 bases and J by 3 bases, with 12 bases left in between. Germline-derived CDR1 and CDR2 are MNHEY and SMNVEV (reference sequence). The CDR3 runs 13 residues. CDR3 in amino acids: CASSVVQGYEQYF. The CDR3 DNA sequence: TGTGCCAGCAGCGTCGTACAGGGCTACGAGCAGTACTTC.

The chain uses TRBV7-9 and TRBJ1-1, with D possibly matching TRBD1 (5 bases). Trimming took 2 bases from V and 1 from J, leaving 8 bases between them. The V gene's germline CDR1 is SEHNR and CDR2 FQNEAQ (reference sequence). The CDR3 consists of 14 residues. This CDR3 reads CASSLKGPNTEAFF. Here the CDR3 DNA reads TGTGCCAGCAGCTTAAAGGGGCCGAACACTGAAGCTTTCTTT.

V and J are TRBV10-3 and TRBJ2-1; D is uncertain. Germline CDR1 reads ENHRY; CDR2 reads SYGVKD. V lost 6 bases and J 5 bases, leaving 14 bases between the germline ends. The CDR3 extends over 14 amino acids. The CDR3 DNA sequence: TGTGCCATCAGGTCGGAGAAATCAAACAATGAGCAGTTCTTC. It translates to CAIRSEKSNNEQFF.

This clone was found a few times. This rearrangement joins TRBV13 to TRBJ1-4, with a possible D match to TRBD1 (5 bases). V shed 1 base and J shed 5 bases, with 17 bases lying between them. The germline V gene has CDR1 PRHDT and CDR2 FYEKMQ (reference sequence). The CDR3 loop spans 17 amino acids. CDR3 sequence reads: CASSLVRGLGSNEKLFF. The CDR3 region has the DNA TGTGCCAGCAGCTTAGTGAGGGGACTCGGATCGAATGAAAAACTGTTTTTT.

CDR3 sequence: CASSERAGTESETQYF. The CDR3 bases are TGTGCCAGCAGCGAACGGGCCGGGACAGAGTCAGAGACCCAGTACTTC. The V gene is TRBV13, the J gene TRBJ2-5, with 7 bases lining up with TRBD1. CDR1 PRHDT and CDR2 FYEKMQ come from the germline V gene (reference sequence). The V and J ends lost 5 bases and 4 bases, in that order; junction bases with no gene match: 13. The CDR3 loop spans 16 amino acids.

The chain uses TRBV5-1 and TRBJ2-5, with D perhaps matching TRBD1 (5 bases). V was trimmed by 0 bases and J by 5 bases, leaving 11 bases between them. The length of the CDR3 is 14 residues. Per the germline V gene, CDR1 is SGHRS and CDR2 is YFSETQ. The DNA of the CDR3 is TGCGCCAGCAGCTTGGCTAGGGGCTCGGAGACCCAGTACTTC. It translates to CASSLARGSETQYF. The full variable domain, rest sourced from reference TRBV5-1 and TRBJ2-5, is KAGVTQTPRYLIKTRGQQVTLSCSPISGHRSVSWYQQTPGQGLQFLFEYFSETQRNKGNFPGRFSGRQFSNSRSEMNVSTLELGDSALYLCASSLARGSETQYFGPGTRLLVL.

This clone was picked up one time. The chain uses TRBV28 and TRBJ1-5; D is undetermined. CDR1 and CDR2 (germline): MDHEN, SYDVKM. The V end was cut by 4 bases, the J end by 5 bases, with 18 bases between. This CDR3 comprises 16 residues. CDR3 nucleotide sequence: TGTGCCAGCAGTTCCACCTTCTTAAGCGAAGATCAGCCCCAGCATTTT. It codes for CASSSTFLSEDQPQHF.

Here the CDR3 reads CASSLGREGYEQYF. As DNA, the CDR3 is TGTGCCAGCAGTTTGGGGCGGGAGGGCTACGAGCAGTACTTC. The chain uses TRBV28 and TRBJ2-7; 9 bases align to TRBD2. The V gene end was trimmed by 3 bases and the J gene end by 3 bases; junction bases not matched to a gene: 3. The germline gives CDR1 MDHEN, CDR2 SYDVKM. The CDR3 is 14 amino acids.

The chain links TRBV9 to TRBJ1-1; 7 positions match TRBD1. This CDR3 comprises 14 residues. Germline values: CDR1 SGDLS, CDR2 YYNGEE. Losses at the gene ends were 4 bases for V and 5 bases for J; bases not matched to a gene: 8. The CDR3 DNA is TGTGCCAGCAGCTCCGAGGACAGGCGAACTGAAGCTTTCTTT. This translates into CASSSEDRRTEAFF.